These 22 T cell receptor beta chains were all obtained from the same sample, sequenced in a study of long-term antiretroviral therapy in people with HIV. Assay version v3.0 of immunoSEQ was used, and it was run at survey level. Assay used: immunoSEQ multiplex PCR; TCRdb lists only in-frame clones, some missing. The sample has approximately 28,000 clones, roughly 90% seen once. The material sequenced was unsorted PBMCs, taken 2 years after starting antiretroviral therapy. These receptors all come from a man aged 45-60 years with HIV.

CDR3 loop: CASSFGQGHQPQHF. The DNA of the CDR3 is TGTGCCAGCAGCTTCGGACAGGGACATCAGCCCCAGCATTTT. J is TRBJ1-5 and V is TRBV7-9, with 8 nucleotides matching TRBD1. The CDR3 extends over 14 amino acids. Germline lookup yields CDR1 SEHNR and CDR2 FQNEAQ (reference sequence). The trim removed 3 bases at V and 5 bases at J, leaving 3 bases unmatched. Full variable domain (outside the CDR3, taken from reference TRBV7-9 and TRBJ1-5): DTGVSQNPRHKITKRGQNVTFRCDPISEHNRLYWYRQTLGQGPEFLTYFQNEAQLEKSRLLSDRFSAERPKGSFSTLEIQRTEQGDSAMYLCASSFGQGHQPQHFGDGTRLSIL.

The DNA of the CDR3 is TGTGCCTCCGGACTAGCGGGTACGTCCTACGAGCAGTACTTC. Its translation is CASGLAGTSYEQYF. This chain joins TRBV30 and TRBJ2-7; 11 bases align to TRBD2. J was trimmed by 1 base and V by 7 bases; bases with no gene match: 6. Germline V gene lookup returns CDR1 GTSNPN and CDR2 SVGIG (reference sequence). CDR3 length: 14 amino acids.

This clone has a handful of counts. The genes are TRBV6-1 and TRBJ1-2, with D uncertain. Germline lookup yields CDR1 MNHNS and CDR2 SASEGT. Trimming cost V 0 bases and J 0 bases, with 14 bases left between them. The CDR3 covers 17 residues. CDR3 amino acids: CASSEALYTTANYGYTF. Written as DNA, the CDR3 is TGTGCCAGCAGTGAAGCACTATATACTACAGCTAACTATGGCTACACCTTC.

The chain is built from TRBV7-2 and TRBJ2-7, with 13 bases identical to TRBD2. The germline gives CDR1 SGHTA, CDR2 FQGNSA. The V and J ends lost 4 bases and 0 bases, in that order; junction bases with no gene match: 6. The CDR3 spans 17 residues. Here the CDR3 reads CASSSGLAGVLSYEQYF. The CDR3 coding sequence is TGTGCCAGCAGCTCCGGACTAGCGGGAGTCCTCTCCTACGAGCAGTACTTC.

The chain recombines TRBV27 with TRBJ2-1; no reliable D call. Between the trimmed V and J ends, which lost 5 bases and 7 bases, there was a span of 18 bases. Germline loops: CDR1 MNHEY, CDR2 SMNVEV (reference sequence). The CDR3 sequence is 15 residues long. CDR3 sequence (DNA): TGTGCCAGCAGTCGAATCCCCACTACGCGTAATGAGCAGTTCTTC. The encoded protein is CASSRIPTTRNEQFF.

The J gene is TRBJ2-1, the V gene TRBV18; D may match TRBD1 or TRBD2 (5 bases each). This CDR3 is built from 15 residues. Germline V gives CDR1 KGHSH, CDR2 LQKENI. Deletions cut 4 bases from V and 5 bases from J, with 15 bases between. CDR3 region: CASSRPGRSNNEQFF. The CDR3 nucleotides read TGTGCCAGCTCACGGCCGGGGCGGTCCAACAATGAGCAGTTCTTC.

J is TRBJ2-3 and V is TRBV5-3; no clear D. TRBV5-3 is reported as an ORF; its role is uncertain. This CDR3 has 15 residues. Deletions cut 2 bases from V and 2 bases from J, with 12 bases between. The CDR3 region has the DNA TGTGCCAGAAGCTTTATTACGGCGTACACAGATACGCAGTATTTT. It translates to CARSFITAYTDTQYF.

The chain links TRBV10-2 to TRBJ1-4; D unresolved. There are 15 residues in the CDR3. Germline CDR1 and CDR2: WSHSY and SAAADI. V was shortened by 5 bases and J by 3 bases, with 13 bases between the two germline ends. The CDR3 spells CASSRDGGPNEKLFF. CDR3 nucleotide sequence: TGCGCCAGCAGTCGCGACGGTGGACCTAATGAAAAACTGTTTTTT.

Only one count was recorded for this clone. V and J are TRBV19 and TRBJ2-6, with a weak D call TRBD1 (6 bases). The germline gives CDR1 LNHDA, CDR2 SQIVND (reference sequence). The CDR3 has 14 residues. The ends were cut back, 5 bases at V and 12 bases at J, with 17 bases in the middle. DNA of the CDR3: TGTGCCAGTAGTGTCAGGGGACCCCCTGGCGTCCTGACTTTC. Its translation: CASSVRGPPGVLTF.

The chain has TRBV15 and TRBJ1-4, with D perhaps TRBD1 (5 bases). Trimming cost V 8 bases and J 8 bases, with 21 bases left between them. The CDR3 is 15 residues long. The germline CDR1 and CDR2 sequences are LNHNV and YYDKDF (reference sequence). The CDR3 sequence is CATRSTRGKGEKLFF. The CDR3 DNA sequence: TGTGCCACCCGATCGACCCGGGGGAAGGGGGAAAAACTGTTTTTT. Supplemented by reference TRBV15 and TRBJ1-4, the full variable domain reads DAMVIQNPRYQVTQFGKPVTLSCSQTLNHNVMYWYQQKSSQAPKLLFHYYDKDFNNEADTPDNFQSRRPNTSFCFLDIRSPGLGDTAMYLCATRSTRGKGEKLFFGSGTQLSVL.

A note on this clone: The same CDR3 also results from other DNA sequences found in this sample. The J gene is TRBJ1-5, the V gene TRBV5-1; D not resolved. Per germline, CDR1 SGHRS and CDR2 YFSETQ. The CDR3 totals 13 residues. V lost 2 bases and J lost 1, with 4 bases in between. CDR3 sequence reads: CASSLGSNQPQHF. CDR3 nucleotide sequence: TGCGCCAGCAGCTTAGGGAGCAATCAGCCCCAGCATTTT.

The gene calls are TRBV10-3 and TRBJ2-1; D may correspond to TRBD1 or TRBD2 (7 bases each). The germline gives CDR1 ENHRY, CDR2 SYGVKD. V lost 5 bases to trimming and J lost 3 bases, with 17 bases between them. There are 16 residues in the CDR3. The CDR3 protein is CAISPSDRDYYNEQFF. DNA of the CDR3: TGTGCCATCAGTCCCTCAGACAGGGACTACTACAATGAGCAGTTCTTC.

The rearrangement joins TRBV10-3 to TRBJ1-2; TRBD1 aligns across 11 bases. The V gene end was trimmed by 6 bases and the J gene end by 6 bases; junction bases not matched to a gene: 6. The CDR3 contains 14 residues. From germline, CDR1 is ENHRY and CDR2 SYGVKD. The DNA of the CDR3 is TGTGCCATCAGGGGGGACAGGGGGGCAGATGGCTACACCTTC. It encodes CAIRGDRGADGYTF.

The gene calls are TRBV10-2 and TRBJ1-2; D remains unclear. This CDR3 is built from 13 residues. Germline V lookup: CDR1 WSHSY, CDR2 SAAADI. Trimming took 3 bases from V and 2 from J, leaving 7 bases between them. The CDR3 sequence is CASSDAKNYGYTF. The CDR3 region has the DNA TGCGCCAGCAGTGACGCAAAAAACTATGGCTACACCTTC.

This chain joins TRBV4-1 and TRBJ2-5; D is unclear. The CDR3 loop spans 15 amino acids. V was clipped by 4 bases and J by 2 bases, with 14 bases between them. CDR1 and CDR2 (germline): MGHRA, YSYEKL. CDR3 nucleotide sequence: TGCGCCAGCAGCCCCAACCCCCTGGGGCAAGAGACCCAGTACTTC. Residues: CASSPNPLGQETQYF.

The J gene is TRBJ2-2, the V gene TRBV10-2; the D gene is possibly TRBD2 (6 bases). V lost 4 bases and J lost 6, with 15 bases in between. The CDR3 length is 15 residues. Germline-derived CDR1 and CDR2 are WSHSY and SAAADI. The CDR3 here is CASSGTAGGAGELFF. CDR3 DNA: TGCGCCAGCAGTGGGACCGCAGGAGGGGCCGGGGAGCTGTTTTTT.

J is TRBJ1-4 and V is TRBV27, with a tentative D call TRBD1 (5 bases). Germline-derived CDR1 and CDR2 are MNHEY and SMNVEV (reference sequence). This CDR3 is 14 amino acids long. The V and J ends lost 2 bases and 6 bases respectively, with 10 bases between them. Here the CDR3 reads CASSLRGEDEKLFF. The CDR3 DNA reads as TGTGCCAGCAGTTTACGGGGGGAAGATGAAAAACTGTTTTTT.

V gene TRBV11-2 combines with J gene TRBJ1-1; a weak D match, TRBD1 (5 bases). The CDR3 contains 14 residues. The germline gives CDR1 SGHAT, CDR2 FQNNGV. The V gene lost 5 bases and the J gene lost 4 bases, with 14 bases spanning the gap. CDR3 in DNA: TGTGCCAGCAGCCCGCTTCGGGGGTCCACTGAAGCTTTCTTT. Translated, it gives CASSPLRGSTEAFF.

DNA of the CDR3: TGTGCCAGCATCAGGGGGCGTGACACCGGGGAGCTGTTTTTT. Translated, it gives CASIRGRDTGELFF. V gene TRBV2 combines with J gene TRBJ2-2; 8 bases agree with TRBD1. CDR1 and CDR2 from the germline V gene are SNHLY and FYNNEI. The CDR3 extends over 14 amino acids. V dropped 7 bases and J dropped 3; count of bases not matched to a gene: 4.

This rearrangement joins TRBV6-1 to TRBJ2-2; 12 bases map to TRBD2. The V gene's germline CDR1 is MNHNS and CDR2 SASEGT. V shed 8 bases and J 7 bases; nucleotides not matched to a gene: 5. CDR3 length: 14 residues. CDR3: CASPGLAGFGELFF. In DNA, the CDR3 is TGTGCCAGCCCGGGACTAGCGGGCTTCGGGGAGCTGTTTTTT.

CDR3 in amino acids: CATSRDTSGRVVYNEQFF. The CDR3 DNA reads TGTGCCACCAGCAGAGATACTAGCGGGAGAGTGGTCTACAATGAGCAGTTCTTC. J is TRBJ2-1 and V is TRBV15; 11 bases match TRBD2. Germline V CDR1 and CDR2: LNHNV, YYDKDF (reference sequence). V gave up 0 bases and J gave up 3 bases; unmatched junction bases: 7. The CDR3 extends over 18 amino acids.

V is TRBV2 and J is TRBJ2-7; 11 bases are a match to TRBD1. Germline-derived CDR1 and CDR2 are SNHLY and FYNNEI. The CDR3 totals 16 residues. V shed 7 bases and J 4 bases; nucleotides not matched to a gene: 12. The CDR3: CASTFRGQGGGYEQYF. The CDR3 region has the DNA TGTGCCAGCACCTTCAGGGGACAGGGGGGAGGTTACGAGCAGTACTTC.